This TCR beta chain was profiled in a study of T cell clonality in common variable immunodeficiency. CDR1 and CDR2 from the germline V gene are LNHDA and SQIVND (reference sequence). The V and J ends lost 4 bases and 4 bases respectively, with 13 bases between them. The length of the CDR3 is 14 residues. Points from the study as a whole: In common variable immunodeficiency, TCR beta chains reportedly carried fewer deletions and N-nucleotide insertions.

Profiled with immunoSEQ multiplex PCR; TCRdb holds only in-frame clones, not every one. The sample holds around 40,000 clones, and no clone turns up only once. This clone was recorded a few times. Its antigen is unknown. Sequencing ends 3 residues short of the CDR3 end; the germline J gene provides the rest. This chain uses TRBV19 with TRBJ1-2, with D tentatively TRBD1 (5 bases). The sample taken for sequencing was peripheral blood mononuclear cells. The origin of this receptor is a person aged 18-70 years in good health. The CDR3 spells CASSTGTPGYGYTF. CDR3 bases read: TGTGCCAGTAGTACCGGGACTCCCGGCTATGGC.